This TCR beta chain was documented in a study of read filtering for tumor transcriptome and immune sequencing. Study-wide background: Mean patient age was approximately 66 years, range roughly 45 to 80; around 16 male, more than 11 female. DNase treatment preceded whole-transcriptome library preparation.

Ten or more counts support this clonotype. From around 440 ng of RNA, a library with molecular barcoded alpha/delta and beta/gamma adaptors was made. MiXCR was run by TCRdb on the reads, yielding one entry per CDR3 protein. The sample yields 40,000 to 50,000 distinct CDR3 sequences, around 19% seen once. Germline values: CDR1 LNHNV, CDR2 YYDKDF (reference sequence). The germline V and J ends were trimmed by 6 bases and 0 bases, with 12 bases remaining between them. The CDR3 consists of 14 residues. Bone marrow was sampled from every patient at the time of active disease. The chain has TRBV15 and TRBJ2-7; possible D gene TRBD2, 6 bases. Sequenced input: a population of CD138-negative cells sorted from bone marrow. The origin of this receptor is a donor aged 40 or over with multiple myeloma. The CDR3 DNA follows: TGTGCCACCAGTAGCGGCCGGAGCTCCTACGAGCAGTACTTC. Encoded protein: CATSSGRSSYEQYF.